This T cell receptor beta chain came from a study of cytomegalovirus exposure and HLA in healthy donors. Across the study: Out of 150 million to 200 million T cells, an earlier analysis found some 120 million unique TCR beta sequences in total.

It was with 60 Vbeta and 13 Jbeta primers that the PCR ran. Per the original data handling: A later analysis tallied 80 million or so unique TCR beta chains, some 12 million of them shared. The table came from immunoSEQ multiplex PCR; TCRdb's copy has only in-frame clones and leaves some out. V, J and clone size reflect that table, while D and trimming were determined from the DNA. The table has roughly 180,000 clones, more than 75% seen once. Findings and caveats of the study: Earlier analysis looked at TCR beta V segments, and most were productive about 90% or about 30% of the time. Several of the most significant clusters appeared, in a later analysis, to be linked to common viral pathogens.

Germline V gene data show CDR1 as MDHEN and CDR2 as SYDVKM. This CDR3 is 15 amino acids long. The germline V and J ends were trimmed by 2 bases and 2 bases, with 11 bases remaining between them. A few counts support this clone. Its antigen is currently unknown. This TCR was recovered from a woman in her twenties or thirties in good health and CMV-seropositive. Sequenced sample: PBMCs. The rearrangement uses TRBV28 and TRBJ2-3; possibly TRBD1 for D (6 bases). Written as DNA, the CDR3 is TGTGCCAGCAGTTTAGCAGGGGAAAACACAGATACGCAGTATTTT. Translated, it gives CASSLAGENTDTQYF.